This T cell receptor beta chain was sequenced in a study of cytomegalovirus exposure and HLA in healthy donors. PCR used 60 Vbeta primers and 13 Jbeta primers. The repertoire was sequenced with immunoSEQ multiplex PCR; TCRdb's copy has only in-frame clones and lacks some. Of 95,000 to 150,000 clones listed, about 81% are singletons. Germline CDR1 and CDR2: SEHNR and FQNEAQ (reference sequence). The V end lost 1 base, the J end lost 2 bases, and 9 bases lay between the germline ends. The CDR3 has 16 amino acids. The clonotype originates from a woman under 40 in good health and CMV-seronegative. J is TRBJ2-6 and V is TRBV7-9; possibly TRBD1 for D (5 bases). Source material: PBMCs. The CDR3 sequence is CASSLEGVTGANVLTF. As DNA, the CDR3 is TGTGCCAGCAGCTTAGAAGGGGTAACTGGGGCCAACGTCCTGACTTTC.